This TCR beta chain originates from a study of blood T cell repertoires in COVID-19 (dated by TCRdb to 2020 to 2021). About the study as a whole: Collaborator samples came from the United States, Italy and Spain and covered acute and convalescent phases of COVID-19. The material from the prospective study consisted of cDNA or gDNA derived from T cells, B-cell-depleted T cells, or PBMCs. The dataset comprised deeply sampled blood TCRbeta repertoires from subjects exposed to, actively infected with, or recovered from COVID-19. The repertoires were made available in a free public database intended to serve as a resource for research on the immune response to SARS-CoV-2. The samples were drawn from the first 160 participants of the ongoing ImmuneRACE study and from roughly 1,300 subjects provided by 6 global collaborators. Nearly every sample came with metadata listing a de-identified subject ID, COVID-19 status, age in years and sex. HLA class I and class II types, where available, came from metadata supplied by the sample provider rather than from assay-based typing.

What the authors observed across the whole study: How much clinical and demographic metadata was included differed by source and by participant, and the metadata was provided uncurated.

The germline V gene (reference sequence) provides CDR1 GTSNPN and CDR2 SVGIG. Trimming leaves V shorter by 6 bases and J shorter by 2 bases, with the junction holding 6 bases beyond the gene matches. From its cysteine to its phenylalanine, the CDR3 spans 13 amino acids. Solely the CDR3 DNA is kept, with 39 bases framed from the first base. Collaborating institutions collected whole blood in K2EDTA tubes following their own protocols. Collaborator samples were shipped for TCRbeta analysis as frozen whole blood, isolated PBMCs, or DNA extracted from either sample type. TCRbeta CDR3 regions were amplified from genomic DNA using the immunoSEQ Assay, a bias-controlled multiplex PCR. Regarding the original processing steps: Nucleated cell counts per sample were estimated from amplification of reference gene primers within the assay. To quantify the absolute abundance of each unique TCRbeta CDR3 rearrangement, sequence reads were collapsed and filtered. For each sample, productive Simpson clonality was calculated by taking the square root of Simpson's diversity index across productive rearrangements. In TCRdb, the immuneACCESS table is reduced to in-frame sequences with V and J assigned. These tables do not hold every clone; where another copy was compared, an unresolved V gene accounts for under half, and the others remain unexplained. The V and J calls and clone size are taken from that table; D and trimming were inferred from the DNA. The sample table holds roughly 70,000 clones, of which approximately 88% were seen once. The ten largest account for 5% to 7% of the sample.

As to this clone: It has no known antigen specificity. No per-base quality is available; no much larger clone lies one base away.

The V and J genes are TRBV30 and TRBJ1-1; 7 junctional bases match TRBD1. Input material: peripheral blood. The receptor was derived from a woman aged 70-85 years with acute or convalescent COVID-19. The DNA is as follows: TGTGCCTGCGCGACAGGGAGAAACACTGAAGCTTTCTTT. It translates as CACATGRNTEAFF.